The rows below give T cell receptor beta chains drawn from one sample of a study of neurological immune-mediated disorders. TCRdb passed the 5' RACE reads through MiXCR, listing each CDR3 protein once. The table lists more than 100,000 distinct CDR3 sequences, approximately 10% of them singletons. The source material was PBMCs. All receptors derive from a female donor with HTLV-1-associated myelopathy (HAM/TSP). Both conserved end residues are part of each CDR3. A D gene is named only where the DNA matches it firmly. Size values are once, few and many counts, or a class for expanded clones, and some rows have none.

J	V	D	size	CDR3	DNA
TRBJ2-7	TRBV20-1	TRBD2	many	CSASKAGGPYEQYF	TGCAGTGCTAGCAAAGCGGGGGGACCCTACGAGCAGTACTTC
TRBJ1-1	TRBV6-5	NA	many	CASSYSGRSGTEAFF	TGTGCCAGCAGTTACTCGGGCAGATCGGGCACTGAAGCTTTCTTT
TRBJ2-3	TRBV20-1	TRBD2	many	CSARDGRGSTDTQYF	TGCAGTGCTAGAGATGGGCGGGGGAGCACAGATACGCAGTATTTT
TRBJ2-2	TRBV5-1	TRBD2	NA	CASSDGLDTGELFF	TGCGCCAGCAGCGACGGACTAGACACCGGGGAGCTGTTTTTT
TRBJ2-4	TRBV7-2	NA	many	CASSLAASIAKNIQYF	TGTGCCAGCAGCTTAGCGGCTAGCATAGCCAAAAACATTCAGTACTTC
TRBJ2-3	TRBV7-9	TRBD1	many	CASSNLEGAETDTQYF	TGTGCCAGCAGCAATCTCGAGGGGGCAGAAACAGATACGCAGTATTTT
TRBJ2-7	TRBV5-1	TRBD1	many	CASSFGDSYYEQYF	TGCGCCAGCAGCTTTGGGGACAGCTACTACGAGCAGTACTTC
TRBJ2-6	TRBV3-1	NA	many	CASSFPGAGANVLTF	TGTGCCAGCAGCTTCCCAGGGGCTGGGGCCAACGTCCTGACTTTC
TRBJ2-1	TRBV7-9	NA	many	CASSPRQIANEQFF	TGTGCCAGCAGCCCCCGACAGATCGCCAATGAGCAGTTCTTC
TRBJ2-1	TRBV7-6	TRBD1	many	CASSLSGQGRSGQFF	TGTGCCAGCAGCTTATCGGGACAGGGTCGGTCGGGGCAGTTCTTC
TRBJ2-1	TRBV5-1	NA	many	CASSLDRGSYNEQFF	TGTGCCAGCAGCCTAGATCGAGGCTCCTACAATGAGCAGTTCTTC
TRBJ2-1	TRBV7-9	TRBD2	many	CASSPTEIAGGMIEQFF	TGTGCCAGCAGCCCGACCGAGATAGCGGGGGGAATGATTGAGCAGTTCTTC
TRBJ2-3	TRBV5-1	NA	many	CASSLERPPDTQYF	TGCGCCAGCAGCTTGGAGCGGCCCCCAGATACGCAGTATTTT
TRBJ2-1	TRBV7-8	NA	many	CASSLVQGDEQFF	TGTGCCAGCAGCTTGGTACAGGGCGATGAGCAGTTCTTC
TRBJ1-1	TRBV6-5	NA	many	CASSSDYMNTEAFF	TGTGCCAGCAGTTCGGACTACATGAACACTGAAGCTTTCTTT
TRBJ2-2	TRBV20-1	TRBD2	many	CSARAFLAGANTGELFF	TGCAGTGCTAGAGCTTTTCTAGCGGGGGCGAACACCGGGGAGCTGTTTTTT
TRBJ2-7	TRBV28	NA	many	CASSVRYEQYF	TGTGCCAGCAGTGTCCGCTACGAGCAGTACTTC
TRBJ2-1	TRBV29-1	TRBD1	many	CSVAGWDRGRDEQFF	TGCAGCGTCGCAGGCTGGGACAGGGGGCGGGATGAGCAGTTCTTC
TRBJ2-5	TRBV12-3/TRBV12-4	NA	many	CASSFSPSGQPQYF	TGTGCCAGCAGTTTTTCCCCCAGTGGACAGCCCCAGTACTTC
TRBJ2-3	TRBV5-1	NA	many	CASSLGAWRRGVDTQYF	TGCGCCAGCAGCTTAGGGGCCTGGAGACGGGGAGTAGATACGCAGTATTTT
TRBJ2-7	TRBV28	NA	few	CASTRPAGTSSEQYF	TGTGCCAGCACCCGACCGGCGGGGACGTCGTCCGAGCAGTACTTC
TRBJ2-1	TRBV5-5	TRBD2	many	CASSPDVGRGEQFF	TGTGCCAGCAGCCCTGACGTGGGGAGGGGTGAGCAGTTCTTC
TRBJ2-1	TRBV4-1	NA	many	CASSQDPGDEQFF	TGCGCCAGCAGCCAAGATCCGGGGGATGAGCAGTTCTTC
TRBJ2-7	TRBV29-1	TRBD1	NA	CSVGDRSSGEQYF	TGCAGCGTTGGGGACAGGTCCTCGGGGGAGCAGTACTTC
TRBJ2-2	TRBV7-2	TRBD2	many	CASRPNGGANTGELFF	TGTGCCAGCAGACCCAACGGGGGGGCGAACACCGGGGAGCTGTTTTTT
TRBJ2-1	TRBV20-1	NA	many	CSARTPHSIDEQFF	TGCAGTGCTAGAACGCCCCACTCTATCGATGAGCAGTTCTTC
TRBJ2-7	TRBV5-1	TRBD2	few	CASSLFASGGAYEQYF	TGCGCCAGCAGCTTGTTTGCTAGCGGGGGGGCTTACGAGCAGTACTTC
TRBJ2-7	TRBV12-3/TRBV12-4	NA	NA	CASSRAGAYEQYF	TGTGCCAGCAGCCGGGCGGGGGCGTACGAGCAGTACTTC
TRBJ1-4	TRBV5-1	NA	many	CASSTQTNEKLFF	TGCGCCAGCAGCACACAGACTAATGAAAAACTGTTTTTT
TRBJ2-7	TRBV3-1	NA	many	CASSQDVMVEQYF	TGTGCCAGCAGCCAAGATGTGATGGTGGAGCAGTACTTC
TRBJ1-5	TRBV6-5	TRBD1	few	CASSSYMGTGDYSNQPQHF	TGTGCCAGCAGTTCTTACATGGGGACAGGGGACTATAGCAATCAGCCCCAGCATTTT